A selection of T cell receptor beta chains follows, all from one sample in a study of blood T cell repertoires in COVID-19. TCRdb's copy holds only in-frame clones and misses some; the assay was immunoSEQ multiplex PCR. The table lists about 260,000 clones, more than 80% of them singletons, with 3% to 4.5% in the top ten. The sample consisted of peripheral blood. These receptors all stem from a woman between 35 and 50 years old with acute or convalescent COVID-19. The CDR3 runs from the conserved cysteine through the conserved F or W. The D gene is left open where the match is weak. A clone size is listed for some rows: how often the clone was seen (once, few, many), or a class if it is expanded.

clone_size	v_call	j_call	d_call	cdr3_aa	cdr3_nt
NA	TRBV11-2	TRBJ1-3	NA	CASSLTGSGNTIYF	TGTGCCAGCAGCTTAACCGGTTCTGGAAACACCATATATTTT
NA	TRBV4-1	TRBJ1-4	NA	CASSQVHRNEKLFF	TGCGCCAGCAGCCAAGTCCACAGGAATGAAAAACTGTTTTTT
NA	TRBV30	TRBJ2-3	NA	CAWNAGGTGTDTQYF	TGTGCCTGGAATGCCGGGGGAACGGGCACAGATACGCAGTATTTT
once	TRBV3-1/TRBV3-2	TRBJ1-2	NA	CASSQGTFSGYTF	TGTGCCAGCAGCCAAGGGACATTTAGTGGCTACACCTTC
few	TRBV7-2	TRBJ2-1	TRBD2	CASSRQSVAGGSNEQFF	TGTGCCAGCAGCCGTCAGTCGGTTGCGGGGGGGAGCAATGAGCAGTTCTTC
NA	TRBV18	TRBJ1-3	NA	CASSAEHGNTIYF	TGTGCCAGCTCAGCGGAACATGGAAACACCATATATTTT
NA	TRBV5-4	TRBJ2-2	TRBD2	CASSVGLARSSGELFF	TGTGCCAGCAGCGTCGGACTAGCAAGGTCTTCCGGGGAGCTGTTTTTT
NA	TRBV12-3/TRBV12-4	TRBJ1-2	NA	CASSLAPSGGYTF	TGTGCCAGCAGTCTGGCCCCCTCGGGGGGCTACACCTTC
NA	TRBV5-4	TRBJ2-3	NA	CASSPPREDTQYF	TGTGCCAGCAGCCCGCCCCGGGAGGATACGCAGTATTTT
NA	TRBV30	TRBJ1-2	TRBD1	CAESQGAHGYTF	TGTGCCGAATCACAGGGGGCCCATGGCTACACCTTC
NA	TRBV20-1	TRBJ2-5	NA	CSARSEETQYF	TGCAGTGCTAGGTCGGAAGAGACCCAGTACTTC
NA	TRBV6-5	TRBJ1-5	TRBD1	CASSRGQVNQPQHF	TGTGCCAGCAGCCGCGGACAGGTCAATCAGCCCCAGCATTTT
NA	TRBV18	TRBJ2-5	TRBD2	CASSLRTSGGSETQYF	TGTGCCAGCTCACTTCGGACTAGCGGGGGTTCAGAGACCCAGTACTTC
NA	TRBV28	TRBJ1-5	TRBD1	CASSTTGTGDSQPQHF	TGTGCCAGCAGCACTACCGGGACAGGGGATAGTCAGCCCCAGCATTTT
NA	TRBV5-1	TRBJ2-3	TRBD2	CASSSSLTSGGALSTDTQYF	TGCGCCAGCAGCTCTTCCCTTACTAGCGGGGGGGCCTTAAGCACAGATACGCAGTATTTT
NA	TRBV12-3/TRBV12-4	TRBJ1-1	TRBD1	CASSSAGGPAFF	TGTGCCAGCAGTTCGGCAGGGGGCCCGGCTTTCTTT
once	TRBV9	TRBJ2-3	NA	CASSVGGGDTSDTQYF	TGTGCCAGCAGCGTAGGTGGGGGGGACACATCAGATACGCAGTATTTT
once	TRBV4-1	TRBJ1-5	NA	CASSTHPGGNQPQHF	TGCGCCAGCAGCACCCACCCAGGGGGCAATCAGCCCCAGCATTTT
NA	TRBV10-3	TRBJ1-2	TRBD1	CAISELDRGRELNYGYTF	TGTGCCATCAGTGAACTGGACAGGGGGAGAGAATTAAACTATGGCTACACCTTC
NA	TRBV7-6	TRBJ2-3	TRBD2	CASSLASTAGGRKTDTQYF	TGTGCCAGCAGCTTAGCTTCCACTGCGGGGGGGCGGAAGACAGATACGCAGTATTTT
NA	TRBV7-2	TRBJ1-4	NA	CASSYSMESNEKLFF	TGTGCCAGCAGTTACTCGATGGAGTCTAATGAAAAACTGTTTTTT
few	TRBV7-9	TRBJ1-6	NA	CASSLIPLTLHF	TGTGCCAGCAGCCTAATCCCCCTGACCCTCCACTTT
NA	TRBV2	TRBJ1-1	NA	CASRTTQGHSEAFF	TGTGCCAGCAGAACAACACAGGGACACTCTGAAGCTTTCTTT
NA	TRBV25-1	TRBJ1-6	NA	CASSGRFRDNSPLHF	TGTGCCAGCAGTGGACGATTCAGGGATAATTCACCCCTCCACTTT
NA	TRBV9	TRBJ1-2	NA	CASSVGGANYGYTF	TGTGCCAGCAGCGTAGGAGGAGCTAACTATGGCTACACCTTC
NA	TRBV5-5	TRBJ1-5	NA	CASSSWEGGQPQHF	TGTGCCAGCAGCTCCTGGGAGGGTGGTCAGCCCCAGCATTTT
NA	TRBV28	TRBJ1-2	TRBD1	CASSIGTGNTYGYTF	TGTGCCAGCAGTATCGGGACAGGGAATACCTATGGCTACACCTTC
NA	TRBV6-2/TRBV6-3	TRBJ2-5	TRBD1	CASSRPRTGEEETQYF	TGTGCCAGCAGTCGCCCTCGGACAGGTGAGGAAGAGACCCAGTACTTC
once	TRBV3-1/TRBV3-2	TRBJ2-2	TRBD2	CASSHSGLKNTGELFF	TGTGCCAGCAGCCATAGCGGGTTGAAGAACACCGGGGAGCTGTTTTTT
NA	TRBV11-2	TRBJ1-3	NA	CASSLVRGYTIYF	TGTGCCAGCAGCTTAGTGCGGGGGTACACCATATATTTT
once	TRBV25-1	TRBJ1-1	NA	CASSETGMNTEAFF	TGTGCCAGCAGTGAAACAGGGATGAACACTGAAGCTTTCTTT
NA	TRBV10-2	TRBJ1-1	NA	CASSSPDRGTEAFF	TGCGCCAGCAGCTCACCTGACAGAGGCACTGAAGCTTTCTTT
NA	TRBV19	TRBJ1-2	NA	CASSLDRRYGYTF	TGTGCCAGTAGCTTAGACAGGAGATATGGCTACACCTTC
once	TRBV6-5	TRBJ1-5	TRBD1	CASSYQGDSNQPQHF	TGTGCCAGCAGTTACCAGGGGGACAGCAATCAGCCCCAGCATTTT
once	TRBV5-5	TRBJ1-2	NA	CASSLARAGWGNYGYTF	TGTGCCAGCAGCTTGGCCAGGGCAGGTTGGGGTAACTATGGCTACACCTTC
NA	TRBV7-8	TRBJ1-6	NA	CASSSTFPGISYNSPLHF	TGTGCCAGCAGCTCCACCTTCCCGGGGATTTCCTATAATTCACCCCTCCACTTT
NA	TRBV6-1	TRBJ2-2	NA	CASSEGTVTGELFF	TGTGCCAGCAGTGAAGGGACAGTCACCGGGGAGCTGTTTTTT
NA	TRBV10-3	TRBJ1-2	NA	CAISNTTGFSGYTF	TGTGCCATCAGTAATACAACAGGTTTTAGTGGCTACACCTTC
NA	TRBV3-1/TRBV3-2	TRBJ2-3	TRBD2	CASSRPLAGGPPDTQYF	TGTGCCAGCAGCCGCCCACTAGCGGGGGGGCCCCCGGATACGCAGTATTTT
NA	TRBV4-2	TRBJ1-3	NA	CASSQGMRSGNTIYF	TGTGCCAGCAGCCAAGGCATGAGATCTGGAAACACCATATATTTT
NA	TRBV5-6	TRBJ1-5	NA	CASSLGQVLNQPQHF	TGTGCCAGCAGCTTGGGACAGGTTCTCAATCAGCCCCAGCATTTT
NA	TRBV28	TRBJ1-1	NA	CASSLGRESNEAFF	TGTGCCAGCAGTTTGGGCCGGGAGTCGAATGAAGCTTTCTTT
NA	TRBV11-2	TRBJ2-1	NA	CASSSRSPGLTPGNEQFF	TGTGCCAGCAGCTCGCGGTCCCCCGGCCTGACTCCTGGCAATGAGCAGTTCTTC
NA	TRBV9	TRBJ2-2	NA	CASSPIGSRNTGELFF	TGTGCCAGCAGCCCAATAGGGAGCAGGAACACCGGGGAGCTGTTTTTT
NA	TRBV11-2	TRBJ1-2	NA	CASSFTQDSYGYTF	TGTGCCAGCAGCTTTACCCAGGACAGCTATGGCTACACCTTC
NA	TRBV30	TRBJ1-2	TRBD1	CAWSPRSRGLLLIGYTF	TGTGCCTGGAGTCCCAGGAGCAGGGGGCTACTGTTAATTGGCTACACCTTC
NA	TRBV12-3/TRBV12-4	TRBJ2-2	NA	CASKPGPGELFF	TGTGCCAGCAAACCAGGGCCTGGGGAGCTGTTTTTT
few	TRBV4-2	TRBJ1-1	TRBD1	CASSQMARGAEAFF	TGTGCCAGCAGCCAAATGGCCAGGGGGGCTGAAGCTTTCTTT
few	TRBV9	TRBJ2-1	TRBD2	CASSVTTSGSSYNEQFF	TGTGCCAGCAGCGTAACGACTAGCGGCAGCTCCTACAATGAGCAGTTCTTC
NA	TRBV19	TRBJ2-3	TRBD2	CASSSGLGRGEADTQYF	TGTGCCAGTTCGAGCGGCCTTGGGCGGGGGGAGGCAGATACGCAGTATTTT
NA	TRBV5-5	TRBJ2-3	NA	CASSLEDTSLGAAQYF	TGTGCCAGCAGCCTGGAGGACACTTCTTTGGGGGCTGCGCAGTATTTT
NA	TRBV6-5	TRBJ1-4	NA	CASTRSLGGEKLFF	TGTGCCAGCACCAGATCCCTCGGGGGTGAAAAACTGTTTTTT
NA	TRBV6-5	TRBJ1-2	TRBD1	CASSRGTGMGGYTF	TGTGCCAGCTCGCGAGGGACAGGGATGGGTGGCTACACCTTC
NA	TRBV14	TRBJ2-4	NA	CASSRTGGGNIQYF	TGTGCCAGCAGCCGAACAGGGGGGGGTAACATTCAGTACTTC
once	TRBV5-4	TRBJ2-1	NA	CASSRTHNYNEQFF	TGTGCCAGCAGCAGAACCCACAATTACAATGAGCAGTTCTTC
NA	TRBV4-1	TRBJ2-2	TRBD2	CASSPRASGGLGDGELFF	TGCGCCAGCAGCCCCCGGGCTAGCGGGGGCCTCGGCGACGGGGAGCTGTTTTTT
NA	TRBV3-1/TRBV3-2	TRBJ1-3	NA	CASSQGLQGTGNTIYF	TGTGCCAGCAGCCAAGGGTTACAGGGTACTGGAAACACCATATATTTT